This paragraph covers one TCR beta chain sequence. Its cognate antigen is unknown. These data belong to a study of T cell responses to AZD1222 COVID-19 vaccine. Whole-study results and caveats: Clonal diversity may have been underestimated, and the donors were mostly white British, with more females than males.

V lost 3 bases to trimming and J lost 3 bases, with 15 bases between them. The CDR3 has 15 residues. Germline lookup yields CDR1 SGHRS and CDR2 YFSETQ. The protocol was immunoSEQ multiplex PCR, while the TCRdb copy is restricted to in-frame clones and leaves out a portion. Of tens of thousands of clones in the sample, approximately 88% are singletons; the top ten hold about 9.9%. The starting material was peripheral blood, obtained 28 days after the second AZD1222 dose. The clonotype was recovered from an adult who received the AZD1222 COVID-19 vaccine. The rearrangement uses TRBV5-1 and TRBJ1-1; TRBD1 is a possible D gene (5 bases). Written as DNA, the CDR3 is TGCGCCAGCAGCTCCCAGGGAGGGTTGGACACTGAAGCTTTCTTT. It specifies CASSSQGGLDTEAFF. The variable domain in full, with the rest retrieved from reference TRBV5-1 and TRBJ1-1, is KAGVTQTPRYLIKTRGQQVTLSCSPISGHRSVSWYQQTPGQGLQFLFEYFSETQRNKGNFPGRFSGRQFSNSRSEMNVSTLELGDSALYLCASSSQGGLDTEAFFGQGTRLTVV.